This TCR beta chain is from a study of response to subunit inactivated influenza vaccine (dated 2018 in TCRdb). Background for the entire study: Deep quantitative profiling of the T cell receptor repertoire was used in the study to follow responses to a trivalent subunit inactivated influenza vaccine.

Points the paper makes about the study in general: It was suggested by the authors that each seasonal influenza vaccination may recruit only a limited number of new T cells.

Of note for this clonotype: Its recognized antigen is unknown. No per-base quality is available; no much larger clone lies one base away.

Library preparation employed RT-PCR. Sequenced using an Illumina HiSeq 2500. The raw public reads went through TCRdb reprocessing: fastp at Q25, MiXCR clone calling, in-frame beta chains kept. CDR3 protein duplicates are merged, each entry listing the most common genes and DNA. This sample holds some 550,000 distinct CDR3 sequences; roughly 25% were observed only once. The ten largest make up around 2.8% of the sample. V is shortened by 1 base, J by 5 bases, and the region joining them spans 11 bases. CDR1 is given as LNHNV and CDR2 as YYDKDF, both from the germline V gene (reference sequence). Reading from cysteine to phenylalanine, the CDR3 counts 15 amino acids. Just CDR3 DNA is preserved here, 45 bases in frame from base 1. These records were also assigned to another study, of T cells expressing NK-cell markers. Looking at the second paper: TCR beta cDNA libraries were prepared using 5'RACE template switching, which introduced a universal primer site and unique molecular identifiers. In sorted CD3+CD56+NKG2C+, CD3+CD56+NKG2C- and CD3+CD56-NKG2C+ T-cell subsets from 8 or 9 donors, TCR beta-chain repertoires were profiled. Of the eight sequenced donors, seven were found to be HCMV-seropositive and one was found to be HCMV-seronegative. In several experiments an anti-gammadeltaTCR antibody was added to restrict sorting to alphabetaTCR-expressing T cells. For six donors, the dominant CD3+CD56+NKG2C+ clonotypes were among the top 10 CD8+ clonotypes and accounted for about 1.0-7.0% of CD8+ T cells. Those dominant clonotypes were again the most abundant among CD3+CD56-NKG2C+ cells in several donors, at about 25-65%. It remained unclear whether the expanded NKG2C-expressing T cell clones were specific for HCMV antigens. The study sequenced eight donors, all healthy volunteers chosen at random: three men and five women. A commercial ELISA kit detecting HCMV-specific IgG in serum was used to determine HCMV serostatus. Peripheral blood mononuclear cells were isolated from blood by Ficoll density gradient centrifugation. Magnetic immunoseparation with Miltenyi isolation kits was used to isolate CD4+ and CD8+ T cells from PBMC. cDNA synthesis was primed from the TCR beta constant segment, followed by two successive PCR amplification steps. Illumina HiSeq 2000/2500, MiSeq or NextSeq was used to sequence libraries as 2 x 150 bp reads. MIGEC was used to demultiplex reads and group reads by UMI, and MiTCR was used to assemble and quantify clonotypes. Only TCR cDNA sequences supported by at least two reads were kept to exclude erroneous sequences. Downstream repertoire analysis used the tcR package, and clonotypes were matched across fractions by CDR3 nucleotide sequence plus V segment. Antigen specificity was annotated against VDJdb with VDJmatch, allowing one amino acid substitution in CDR3.

Sequenced material: CD4+ T cells sorted from PBMCs, taken 12 days after vaccination. This clonotype originated in a man aged 50 to 59 who received an inactivated influenza vaccine. Donor details come from another sample of the same person, matched by shared clones. The V and J segments used are TRBV15 and TRBJ1-4, with the D gene uncertain. CDR3 reads: CATSRVKGANEKLFF. Read as DNA, the sequence is TGTGCCACCAGCAGAGTAAAGGGCGCAAATGAAAAACTGTTTTTT. The full variable domain, with segments outside the CDR3 supplied by the reference TRBV15 and TRBJ1-4 proteins, appears as DAMVIQNPRYQVTQFGKPVTLSCSQTLNHNVMYWYQQKSSQAPKLLFHYYDKDFNNEADTPDNFQSRRPNTSFCFLDIRSPGLGDTAMYLCATSRVKGANEKLFFGSGTQLSVL.